The clone carrying this T cell receptor (beta chain) showed up many times. Its antigen is unidentified. TCRdb recomputed calls from the multiplex PCR reads with MiXCR, one row per CDR3 protein. The sample comprises 200,000 to 250,000 distinct CDR3 sequences, about 34% of which are singletons, and approximately 3.6% rests with the top ten. V lost 5 bases, J lost 0 bases, and 11 bases lay in between. Germline CDR1 and CDR2: LGHNA and YSLEER. CDR3 length: 14 residues. The data were obtained in a study of breast tumors, draining lymph nodes, adjacent tissues. Samples came from axillary lymph nodes draining the breast cancer. Study results and limitations: Tumor TCR diversity was below lymph nodes but above nontumor tissue. Tumor and nontumor repertoires were significantly more similar in luminal-like than in basal-like breast cancer. Most tumor T cells seemingly derive from lymph node, then expand in tumor. The lymph node origin of tumor T cells was framed as consistent with a hypothesis, not demonstrated.

J is TRBJ2-7 and V is TRBV4-3, with D hard to call. This TCR derives from a female donor with breast cancer. Some clones in this sample may be carry-over from other donors' samples. Sequencing was carried out using axillary lymph node tissue. The CDR3 nucleotides read TGCGCCAGCAGCTCCCGGGTTCTCTCCTACGAGCAGTACTTC. Translated, it gives CASSSRVLSYEQYF.